The 28 T cell receptor beta chains presented below share a single source sample, sequenced in a study of blood T cell repertoires in COVID-19. Clones were sequenced by immunoSEQ multiplex PCR, and TCRdb holds only the in-frame ones, with some missing. This table has nearly 200,000 clones, roughly nine tenths appearing once. Sequenced sample: peripheral blood. The receptors shown here come from a woman between 65 and 79 years old with acute or convalescent COVID-19.

J is TRBJ1-2 and V is TRBV5-1; D remains ambiguous. CDR1 and CDR2 from the germline V gene are SGHRS and YFSETQ. V lost 4 bases, J lost 2 bases, and 6 bases lay in between. The CDR3 covers 12 residues. CDR3 amino acids: CASSQVNYGYTF. The DNA for the CDR3 is TGCGCCAGCAGCCAGGTGAACTATGGCTACACCTTC.

The gene calls are TRBV27 and TRBJ1-6; D perhaps matches TRBD1 (5 bases). CDR1 is MNHEY and CDR2 is SMNVEV in the germline V gene (reference sequence). V was cut by 5 bases and J by 7 bases, with 21 bases left in between. This CDR3 has 17 residues. This CDR3 reads CASSPGPRSIPNSPLHF. CDR3 nucleotides: TGTGCCAGCAGTCCAGGGCCGAGAAGTATCCCGAATTCACCCCTCCACTTT.

V is TRBV18 and J is TRBJ2-3, with 7 bases aligning to TRBD2. The CDR3 runs 15 residues. Unmatched junction bases numbered 6, after V lost 2 bases and J lost 4 bases. Per the germline V gene, CDR1 is KGHSH and CDR2 is LQKENI. The CDR3 here is CASSPVAGVSDTQYF. Here the CDR3 DNA reads TGTGCCAGCTCACCAGTCGCGGGAGTTTCAGATACGCAGTATTTT.

CDR3 sequence: CASSLAGASYF. The DNA of the CDR3 is TGTGCCAGCAGTTTAGCGGGGGCCTCGTACTTC. The chain links TRBV28 to TRBJ2-7, with D perhaps matching TRBD2 (7 bases). CDR1 is MDHEN and CDR2 is SYDVKM in the germline V gene. This CDR3 has 11 amino acids. Trimming cost V 2 bases and J 12 bases, with 11 bases left between them.

CDR3 DNA sequence: TGTGCCAGCCCTAAGAAGAAACGAGAAAATGAAAAACTGTTTTTT. This translates into CASPKKKRENEKLFF. The chain employs TRBV6-4 and TRBJ1-4; D is unclear. There are 15 residues in the CDR3. Germline CDR1 and CDR2: MRHNA and SNTAGT. V lost 8 bases and J lost 5, with 18 bases in between.

The chain uses TRBV11-2 and TRBJ2-7; 7 nucleotides agree with TRBD1. The CDR3 covers 14 residues. The V and J ends lost 5 bases and 3 bases, in that order; junction bases with no gene match: 7. Germline values: CDR1 SGHAT, CDR2 FQNNGV. DNA for the CDR3: TGTGCCAGCAGCGGGGGACAGTCGGGCTACGAGCAGTACTTC. It yields the protein CASSGGQSGYEQYF.

This clone was found once. The chain recombines TRBV5-6 with TRBJ2-7; no definite D call. Looked up from germline, CDR1 is SGHDT and CDR2 is YYEEEE. Trimming stripped 2 bases from V and 5 bases from J, with 8 bases between. This CDR3 is built from 12 residues. CDR3 loop: CASSFSPNEQYF. The CDR3 DNA is TGTGCCAGCAGCTTTTCCCCCAACGAGCAGTACTTC.

V is TRBV10-3 and J is TRBJ1-2, with D uncertain. Germline-derived CDR1 and CDR2 are ENHRY and SYGVKD. CDR3 length: 13 residues. The V end was cut by 3 bases, the J end by 2 bases, with 7 bases between. CDR3 residues: CAISEGGNYGYTF. CDR3 nucleotides: TGTGCCATCAGTGAAGGAGGGAACTATGGCTACACCTTC.

This chain joins TRBV10-3 and TRBJ2-2; TRBD2 aligns across 9 bases. Trimming cost V 8 bases and J 0 bases; bases outside gene matches: 7. The CDR3 runs 16 residues. Germline CDR1 and CDR2: ENHRY and SYGVKD. The CDR3 bases are TGTGCCATCGGGCAAGCGGGGGGCCCGAACACCGGGGAGCTGTTTTTT. This encodes CAIGQAGGPNTGELFF.

This clone turned up a few times. V is TRBV5-8 and J is TRBJ1-5; 7 bases agree with TRBD1. V lost 3 bases and J lost 7; bases outside the gene matches: 4. This CDR3 comprises 13 residues. Germline V gene sequence: CDR1 SGHTS, CDR2 YDEGEE. The CDR3 reads CASSSTGNQPQHF. In nucleotides, the CDR3 is TGTGCCAGCAGCTCGACAGGGAACCAGCCCCAGCATTTT.

This rearrangement joins TRBV5-8 to TRBJ1-2; D is undetermined. Trimming removed 0 bases from V and 0 bases from J, with 9 bases in between. CDR3 size: 15 residues. Looked up from germline, CDR1 is SGHTS and CDR2 is YDEGEE. The CDR3 coding sequence is TGTGCCAGCAGCTTGGGGTATAGTTCTAACTATGGCTACACCTTC. Its translation: CASSLGYSSNYGYTF.

This chain connects TRBV5-1 to TRBJ1-2, with unresolved D. Germline CDR1 and CDR2: SGHRS and YFSETQ. Trimming removed 4 bases from V and 4 bases from J, with 17 bases in between. This CDR3 is built from 15 residues. The CDR3 DNA reads TGCGCCAGCAGCGGCTCCGGTGGACTCACCTATGGCTACACCTTC. It yields the protein CASSGSGGLTYGYTF.

The rearrangement links TRBV11-3 to TRBJ2-3; weak D call: TRBD1 (6 bases). In germline, CDR1 is SGHNT, CDR2 YENEEA. Trimming took 1 base from V and 2 from J, leaving 7 bases between them. CDR3 size: 14 residues. The CDR3 DNA follows: TGTGCCAGCAGCTTAGGGGGGCTCACAGATACGCAGTATTTT. Amino acids: CASSLGGLTDTQYF.

This clone was observed a single time. The chain carries TRBV28 and TRBJ1-2; 8 bases are a match to TRBD1. The CDR3 contains 13 residues. In germline, CDR1 is MDHEN, CDR2 SYDVKM. Trimming took 6 bases from V and 4 from J; bases not matched to a gene: 4. Here the CDR3 DNA reads TGTGCCAGCAGGACAGGGGTGGGCTATGGCTACACCTTC. This encodes CASRTGVGYGYTF.

The chain recombines TRBV5-4 with TRBJ2-3; TRBD2 matches at 7 bases. Germline V gene sequence: CDR1 SGHNT, CDR2 YYREEE (reference sequence). CDR3 length equals 14 residues. V was clipped by 2 bases and J by 5 bases; unmatched bases: 5. CDR3 in DNA: TGTGCCAGCAGCTTAGCGGGAACAGTAGATACGCAGTATTTT. Encoded protein: CASSLAGTVDTQYF.

This rearrangement joins TRBV7-2 to TRBJ2-1; D possibly corresponds to TRBD2 (6 bases). The CDR3 contains 15 residues. Trimming removed 1 base at V and 4 bases at J, with 11 bases between. Germline V gene lookup returns CDR1 SGHTA and CDR2 FQGNSA. The CDR3 here is CASSLVSGSYNEQFF. The CDR3, as DNA: TGTGCCAGCAGCTTAGTTAGCGGATCTTACAATGAGCAGTTCTTC.

The chain combines TRBV7-8 with TRBJ2-1, with TRBD2 matching over 11 bases. From germline, CDR1 is SGHVS and CDR2 FQNEAQ. The CDR3 sequence is 15 residues long. V lost 5 bases, J lost 2 bases, and 2 bases stayed unmatched. The CDR3 is CASSLSGGAYNEQFF. Here the CDR3 DNA reads TGTGCCAGCAGCCTTAGCGGGGGGGCCTACAATGAGCAGTTCTTC.

J is TRBJ2-2 and V is TRBV6-5, with D possibly TRBD2 on 5 matching bases. This CDR3 has 14 amino acids. The ends were cut back, 7 bases at V and 4 bases at J, with 13 bases in the middle. Per germline, CDR1 MNHEY and CDR2 SVGAGI. The DNA for the CDR3 is TGTGCCAGCAACGGGGTGAAGGGCACCGGGGAGCTGTTTTTT. Its protein is CASNGVKGTGELFF.

The chain recombines TRBV10-3 with TRBJ2-1; D gene uncertain. Germline lookup yields CDR1 ENHRY and CDR2 SYGVKD. V was pared by 2 bases and J by 3 bases, with 11 bases between. The CDR3 sequence is 15 residues long. In DNA, the CDR3 is TGTGCCATCAGTGAGCTGAGACGCGGCTACAATGAGCAGTTCTTC. This translates into CAISELRRGYNEQFF.

The rearrangement joins TRBV4-3 to TRBJ2-7; tentative D call: TRBD1 (6 bases). Per germline, CDR1 LGHNA and CDR2 YSLEER. V gave up 1 base and J gave up 2 bases, with 9 bases separating them. There are 14 residues in the CDR3. For the CDR3, the DNA is TGCGCCAGCAGCCAAGCGACAGGCCCCTACGAGCAGTACTTC. As protein: CASSQATGPYEQYF.

This rearrangement joins TRBV19 to TRBJ2-7; no reliable D call. Per germline, CDR1 LNHDA and CDR2 SQIVND (reference sequence). This CDR3 is built from 15 residues. Trimming left V 3 bases short and J 3 bases short, with 15 bases between. DNA for the CDR3: TGTGCCAGTAGTATCTCCCCAGGTCCCAACTACGAGCAGTACTTC. Protein product: CASSISPGPNYEQYF.

J is TRBJ2-2 and V is TRBV7-8, with D perhaps matching TRBD1 (6 bases). This CDR3 spans 16 amino acids. V gave up 2 bases and J gave up 1 base, with 11 bases separating them. CDR1 is SGHVS and CDR2 is FQNEAQ in the germline V gene. CDR3 protein: CASSLRGTQNTGELFF. CDR3 coding DNA: TGTGCCAGCAGCTTAAGAGGGACACAGAACACCGGGGAGCTGTTTTTT.

V gene TRBV5-1 combines with J gene TRBJ2-3; 7 nucleotides match TRBD2. Germline CDR1 reads SGHRS; CDR2 reads YFSETQ. Trimming removed 4 bases from V and 5 bases from J; junction bases left unmatched: 4. This CDR3 contains 13 residues. CDR3 protein: CASSPSGGDTQYF. Written as DNA, the CDR3 is TGCGCCAGCAGCCCCTCGGGGGGAGATACGCAGTATTTT.

This clone appeared a few times. The CDR3 coding sequence is TGTGCCAGCAGCACTCAAGCGGGAATCCACAATGAGCAGTTCTTC. It codes for CASSTQAGIHNEQFF. The chain employs TRBV7-2 and TRBJ2-1; 7 bases agree with TRBD2. The CDR3 is 15 residues long. With V trimmed by 5 bases and J by 5 bases, 9 bases remained unmatched. The V gene's germline CDR1 is SGHTA and CDR2 FQGNSA. The entire variable domain, with the rest obtained from reference TRBV7-2 and TRBJ2-1, is as follows: GAGVSQSPSNKVTEKGKDVELRCDPISGHTALYWYRQSLGQGLEFLIYFQGNSAPDKSGLPSDRFSAERTGGSVSTLTIQRTQQEDSAVYLCASSTQAGIHNEQFFGPGTRLTVL.

This chain uses TRBV5-4 with TRBJ2-7, with a possible D match to TRBD2 (5 bases). The CDR3 has 14 amino acids. Germline V gene data show CDR1 as SGHNT and CDR2 as YYREEE (reference sequence). The V end lost 0 bases, the J end lost 0 bases, and 7 bases lay between the germline ends. CDR3 DNA: TGTGCCAGCAGCTTGGGTCGGGGCTCCTACGAGCAGTACTTC. It specifies CASSLGRGSYEQYF.

The V and J genes are TRBV6-5 and TRBJ2-3; 7 bases are a match to TRBD2. Losses at the gene ends were 0 bases for V and 5 bases for J; bases not matched to a gene: 8. In germline, CDR1 is MNHEY, CDR2 SVGAGI. The CDR3 extends over 16 amino acids. The CDR3 loop is CASSYSGGGRGDTQYF. CDR3 sequence (DNA): TGTGCCAGCAGTTACTCGGGTGGCGGGAGAGGAGATACGCAGTATTTT.

This chain uses TRBV6-2 or TRBV6-3 with TRBJ2-3; TRBD2 matches at 7 bases. V lost 1 base to trimming and J lost 3 bases; unmatched junction nucleotides: 4. This CDR3 region has 15 residues. CDR1 MNHEY and CDR2 SVGEGT come from the germline V gene. The CDR3 region is CASSYFGGSTDTQYF. CDR3 DNA: TGTGCCAGCAGTTACTTTGGCGGGAGTACAGATACGCAGTATTTT.

The chain carries TRBV6-5 and TRBJ2-3, with no clear D. CDR3 size: 13 residues. The ends were cut back, 6 bases at V and 7 bases at J, with 14 bases in the middle. CDR1 and CDR2 (germline): MNHEY, SVGAGI. The CDR3 sequence is CASRPPTGYTQYF. The CDR3 DNA sequence: TGTGCCAGCAGGCCTCCGACTGGTTATACGCAGTATTTT.